These T cell receptor beta chains were read from a single sample in a study of spatial heterogeneity in lung cancer. In TCRdb, the 5' RACE reads were re-called with MiXCR into one record per CDR3 protein. The table lists approximately 11,000 distinct CDR3 sequences, 8.5% to 10% of them singletons. The source was PBMCs, collected at surgery. These receptors all stem from a male donor with early-stage non-small cell lung cancer. The CDR3 runs from the conserved cysteine through the conserved F or W. A D gene is named only where the DNA matches it firmly. Clone size is not always given. Where it is, it says once, few, many or a class for expanded clones.

abundance	d_gene	v_gene	j_gene	CDR3nt	CDR3aa
NA	TRBD1	TRBV2	TRBJ1-1	TGTGCCAGCAGCCCGGACAGGGGGCGATTAAACACTGAAGCTTTCTTT	CASSPDRGRLNTEAFF
medium-sized	NA	TRBV20-1	TRBJ2-3	TGCAGTGCTAGAGATCCTCTAGGCACAGATACGCAGTATTTT	CSARDPLGTDTQYF
many	TRBD1	TRBV6-2/TRBV6-3	TRBJ2-3	TGTGCCAGCAGCCAGGGACAGGTCGGCACAGATACGCAGTATTTT	CASSQGQVGTDTQYF
many	TRBD1	TRBV19	TRBJ2-1	TGTGCCAGTAGATCGACAGGGAACAATGAGCAGTTCTTC	CASRSTGNNEQFF
many	TRBD1	TRBV20-1	TRBJ1-2	TGCAGTGCTAGGGGACAGGTCTCGTATGGCTACACCTTC	CSARGQVSYGYTF
NA	TRBD1	TRBV2	TRBJ2-7	TGTGCCAGCAGTGAAGCGTTTCGGACAGGCTCCTACGAGCAGTACTTC	CASSEAFRTGSYEQYF
many	NA	TRBV19	TRBJ2-3	TGTGCCAGTAGTATTGACGGTATTACATACCGCACAGATACGCAGTATTTT	CASSIDGITYRTDTQYF
medium-sized	TRBD1	TRBV10-3	TRBJ2-7	TGTGCCATCATGCCGGGACAGGACTCCTACGAGCAGTACTTC	CAIMPGQDSYEQYF
few	NA	TRBV4-1	TRBJ1-1	TGCGCCAGCAGCCAAGGGCTATTAACGAACACTGAAGCTTTCTTT	CASSQGLLTNTEAFF
many	NA	TRBV5-8	TRBJ2-2	TGTGCCAGCATTGGAGTGAGAAACACCGGGGAGCTGTTTTTT	CASIGVRNTGELFF
medium-sized	NA	TRBV28	TRBJ1-1	TGTGCCAGCACCATAGACTGGAGAGAAGCTTTCTTT	CASTIDWREAFF
many	NA	TRBV19	TRBJ2-3	TGTGCCAGTAGGAGCGGTACGGGGTTAGATACGCAGTATTTT	CASRSGTGLDTQYF
few	NA	TRBV21-1	TRBJ2-5	TGTGCCAGCAGCAAATTAGGCGCGGGAGTCCAAGAGACCCAGTACTTC	CASSKLGAGVQETQYF
medium-sized	NA	TRBV7-9	TRBJ1-2	TGTGCCAGCAGCTTAGTGAGCGGATGGAGTGATACTGGCTACACCTTC	CASSLVSGWSDTGYTF
few	NA	TRBV7-7	TRBJ2-3	TGTGCTAGCAGCTTTTCCCGCACAGATACGCAGTATTTT	CASSFSRTDTQYF
many	NA	TRBV11-3	TRBJ2-4	TGTGCCAGCAGCTTGACTTCCACCCCCAAAAACATTCAGTACTTC	CASSLTSTPKNIQYF
medium-sized	TRBD2	TRBV13	TRBJ2-1	TGTGCCAGCAGCTTCACCGGGGGGGCCGGGGATGAGCAGTTCTTC	CASSFTGGAGDEQFF
medium-sized	NA	TRBV5-4	TRBJ2-5	TGTGCCAGCAGCTTAGAATCGCTAGAGACCCAGTACTTC	CASSLESLETQYF
many	NA	TRBV30	TRBJ1-4	TGTGCCTGGAGAGGGGGAGGTGAAAAACTGTTTTTT	CAWRGGGEKLFF
many	NA	TRBV7-8	TRBJ2-2	TGTGCCAGCAGCCCCCGGACAGCGAACACCGGGGAGCTGTTTTTT	CASSPRTANTGELFF
many	NA	TRBV15	TRBJ2-1	TGTGCCACCAGCTCGGCTTCCTACAATGAGCAGTTCTTC	CATSSASYNEQFF
few	NA	TRBV12-3/TRBV12-4	TRBJ1-2	TGTGCCAGCAGGTCAGGACGGTACTATGGCTACACCTTC	CASRSGRYYGYTF
many	TRBD1	TRBV4-3	TRBJ2-2	TGCGCCAGCAGCCAGGATACAGGGGACACCGGGGAGCTGTTTTTT	CASSQDTGDTGELFF
medium-sized	NA	TRBV29-1	TRBJ1-2	TGCAGTGCCAGAACCAGGACCGCGGGGAACGGTGGCTACACCTTC	CSARTRTAGNGGYTF
many	NA	TRBV28	TRBJ1-2	TGTGCCAGCAGTTTAGGGTTAGCTAACTATGGCTACACCTTC	CASSLGLANYGYTF
medium-sized	TRBD1	TRBV6-1	TRBJ2-6	TGTGCCAGCAACCGACAGGGCTCTGGGGCCAACGTCCTGACTTTC	CASNRQGSGANVLTF
many	NA	TRBV27	TRBJ1-5	TGTGTCAGCAGTTTTACAGAAAATCAGCCCCAGCATTTT	CVSSFTENQPQHF
medium-sized	NA	TRBV6-2/TRBV6-3	TRBJ2-3	TGTGCCAGCAAAGCTCCGAACGGAGATACGCAGTATTTT	CASKAPNGDTQYF
many	NA	TRBV28	TRBJ1-2	TGTGCCATACAGGATACTAACTATGGCTACACCTTC	CAIQDTNYGYTF
many	NA	TRBV6-2/TRBV6-3	TRBJ2-7	TGTGCCAGCAGTTATCTGGGGCTCCACTACGAGCAGTACTTC	CASSYLGLHYEQYF
many	NA	TRBV3-1	TRBJ2-1	TGTGCCAGCAGCCAAGAGTGGGGGAGCTCCTACAATGAGCAGTTCTTC	CASSQEWGSSYNEQFF
NA	TRBD2	TRBV6-5	TRBJ2-3	TGTGCCAGCAGTGTCCATCGAGCGGGGGGGCCAGATACGCAGTATTTT	CASSVHRAGGPDTQYF
many	NA	TRBV9	TRBJ2-6	TGTGCCAGCAGCCTGGGACGGATCTTCCGCTCTGGGGCCAACGTCCTGACTTTC	CASSLGRIFRSGANVLTF
medium-sized	NA	TRBV6-5	TRBJ1-2	TGTGCCAGCACCCGCGAGGTGAACTATGGCTACACCTTC	CASTREVNYGYTF
many	NA	TRBV20-1	TRBJ1-2	TGCAGTGCTAGAGATGGCAGCAAGGGCTACACCTTC	CSARDGSKGYTF
many	NA	TRBV28	TRBJ2-6	TGTGCCAGCAGTTTAGGAAGCTCTGGGGCCAACGTCCTGACTTTC	CASSLGSSGANVLTF
medium-sized	TRBD1	TRBV7-3	TRBJ1-5	TGTGCCAGCAGTCGACAGGGGGGTCAGCCCCAGCATTTT	CASSRQGGQPQHF
many	NA	TRBV29-1	TRBJ2-1	TGCAGCGTCCGTCGCAGAGTTGAGCAGTTCTTC	CSVRRRVEQFF
few	NA	TRBV12-3/TRBV12-4	TRBJ2-4	TGTGCCAGCAGACTAAATTGGGAAAACATTCAGTACTTC	CASRLNWENIQYF
medium-sized	TRBD1	TRBV7-9	TRBJ2-7	TGTGCCAGCAGCTTAGCCCGGACAGGGGCCTACGAGCAGTACTTC	CASSLARTGAYEQYF
many	TRBD1	TRBV18	TRBJ2-7	TGTGCCAGCTCACCGTCCCGACAGGGTATCTCCTACGAGCAGTACTTC	CASSPSRQGISYEQYF
NA	NA	TRBV5-8	TRBJ2-7	TGTGCCAGCAGCTTGGCCCGTGGGGGTTACGAGCAGTACTTC	CASSLARGGYEQYF
few	NA	TRBV27	TRBJ1-2	TGTGCCAGCAGCCTCACAGGGAATGCCCCTTGGGGCTACACCTTC	CASSLTGNAPWGYTF
many	NA	TRBV7-9	TRBJ1-2	TGTACCAGCAGCTTAAACACGGGGTATGGCTACACCTTC	CTSSLNTGYGYTF
many	NA	TRBV12-3/TRBV12-4	TRBJ2-7	TGTGCCAGCAGTTCCGTCGACCAACTAGAGCAGTACTTC	CASSSVDQLEQYF
medium-sized	NA	TRBV3-1	TRBJ2-5	TGTGCCAGCAGCCAATTGGCAGAGACCCAGTACTTC	CASSQLAETQYF
NA	TRBD1	TRBV7-8	TRBJ1-4	TGTGCCAGCAGCTTAGAACCGGGACAGAATGAAAAACTGTTTTTT	CASSLEPGQNEKLFF
many	NA	TRBV12-3/TRBV12-4	TRBJ1-5	TGTGCCAGCAGTTATGGGCAGACACAGCATTTT	CASSYGQTQHF
medium-sized	NA	TRBV11-1	TRBJ2-1	TGTGCCAGCAGCAGTGACTTTGCCAATGAGCAGTTCTTC	CASSSDFANEQFF
many	TRBD1	TRBV28	TRBJ1-4	TGTGCCAGCAGTCTGACAGGGGAAAAACTGTTTTTT	CASSLTGEKLFF
many	TRBD2	TRBV5-4	TRBJ2-1	TGTGCCAGCAGCCCGCTAGCGGGCGGGAATTCCTACAATGAGCAGTTCTTC	CASSPLAGGNSYNEQFF
few	NA	TRBV2	TRBJ1-6	TGTGCCAGCAGTGAGGACGTTTCTGGGGGGAATTCACCCCTCCACTTT	CASSEDVSGGNSPLHF
NA	NA	TRBV20-1	TRBJ1-2	TGCAGTGCTAGCGGGGAGCCTGGCTACACCTTC	CSASGEPGYTF
medium-sized	NA	TRBV20-1	TRBJ2-4	TGCAGTGCACCGAGGGTAGCCAAAAACATTCAGTACTTC	CSAPRVAKNIQYF